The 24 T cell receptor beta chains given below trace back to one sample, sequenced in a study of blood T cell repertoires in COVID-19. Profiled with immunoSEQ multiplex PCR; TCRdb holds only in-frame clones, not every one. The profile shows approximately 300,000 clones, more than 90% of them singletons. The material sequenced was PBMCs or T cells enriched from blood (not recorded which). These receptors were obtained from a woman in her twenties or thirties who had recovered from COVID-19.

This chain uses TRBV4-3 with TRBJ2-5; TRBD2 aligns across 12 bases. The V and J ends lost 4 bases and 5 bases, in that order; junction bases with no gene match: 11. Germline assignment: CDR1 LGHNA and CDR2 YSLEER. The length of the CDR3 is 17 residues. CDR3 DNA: TGCGCCAGCAGCCCACTGGCTAGCGGGAGGGCCATGGAGACCCAGTACTTC. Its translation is CASSPLASGRAMETQYF.

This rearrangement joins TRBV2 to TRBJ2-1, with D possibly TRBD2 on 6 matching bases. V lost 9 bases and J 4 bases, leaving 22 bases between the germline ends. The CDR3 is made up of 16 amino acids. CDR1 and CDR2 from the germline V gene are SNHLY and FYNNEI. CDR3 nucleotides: TGTGCCAGTGGATCGTCGGGGAGCGGGCCATACAATGAGCAGTTCTTC. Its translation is CASGSSGSGPYNEQFF. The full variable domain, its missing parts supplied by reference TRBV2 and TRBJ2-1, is EPEVTQTPSHQVTQMGQEVILRCVPISNHLYFYWYRQILGQKVEFLVSFYNNEISEKSEIFDDQFSVERPDGSNFTLKIRSTKLEDSAMYFCASGSSGSGPYNEQFFGPGTRLTVL.

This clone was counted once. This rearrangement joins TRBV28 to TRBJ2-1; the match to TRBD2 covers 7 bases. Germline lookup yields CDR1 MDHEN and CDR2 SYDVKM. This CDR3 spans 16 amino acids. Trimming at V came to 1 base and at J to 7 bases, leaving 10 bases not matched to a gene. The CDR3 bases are TGTGCCAGCAGTTTATCGGGCGGGGGATTAGGGAATGAGCAGTTCTTC. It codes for CASSLSGGGLGNEQFF.

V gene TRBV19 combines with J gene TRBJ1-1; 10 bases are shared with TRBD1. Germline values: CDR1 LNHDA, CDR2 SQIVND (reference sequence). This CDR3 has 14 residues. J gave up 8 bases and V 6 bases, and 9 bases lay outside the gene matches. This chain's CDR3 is CASRPSQGQGEAFF. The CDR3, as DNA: TGTGCCAGTAGGCCCTCCCAGGGACAGGGGGAAGCTTTCTTT.

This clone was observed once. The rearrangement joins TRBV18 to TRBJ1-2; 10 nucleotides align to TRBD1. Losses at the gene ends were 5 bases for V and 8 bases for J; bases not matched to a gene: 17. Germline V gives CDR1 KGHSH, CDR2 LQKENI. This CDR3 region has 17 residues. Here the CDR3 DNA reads TGTGCCAGCTCATCGAGAGAAAACCCGGGACAGGGGAACGGCTACACCTTC. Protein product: CASSSRENPGQGNGYTF.

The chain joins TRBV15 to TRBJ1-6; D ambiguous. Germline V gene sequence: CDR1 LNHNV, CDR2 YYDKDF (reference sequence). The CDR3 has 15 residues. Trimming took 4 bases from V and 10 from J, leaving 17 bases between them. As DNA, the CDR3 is TGTGCCACCAGCATTATAAGAGGGTTACCCTCACCCCTCCACTTT. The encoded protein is CATSIIRGLPSPLHF.

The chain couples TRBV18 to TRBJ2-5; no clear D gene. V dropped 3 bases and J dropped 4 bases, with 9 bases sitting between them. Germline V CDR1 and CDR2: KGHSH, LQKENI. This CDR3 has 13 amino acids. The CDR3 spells CASSPQAGETQYF. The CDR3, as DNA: TGTGCCAGCTCACCTCAGGCCGGAGAGACCCAGTACTTC.

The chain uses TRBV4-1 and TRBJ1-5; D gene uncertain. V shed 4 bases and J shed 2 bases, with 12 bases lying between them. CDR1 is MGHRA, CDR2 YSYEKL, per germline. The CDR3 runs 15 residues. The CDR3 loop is CASSPGFSGNQPQHF. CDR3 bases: TGCGCCAGCAGCCCCGGGTTTTCGGGCAATCAGCCCCAGCATTTT.

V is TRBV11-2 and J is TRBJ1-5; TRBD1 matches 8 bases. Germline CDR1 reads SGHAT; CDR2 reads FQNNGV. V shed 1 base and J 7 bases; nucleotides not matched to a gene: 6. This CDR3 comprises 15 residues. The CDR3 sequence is CASSLGAGGRQPQHF. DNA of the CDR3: TGTGCCAGCAGCTTAGGGGCAGGGGGCCGGCAGCCCCAGCATTTT.

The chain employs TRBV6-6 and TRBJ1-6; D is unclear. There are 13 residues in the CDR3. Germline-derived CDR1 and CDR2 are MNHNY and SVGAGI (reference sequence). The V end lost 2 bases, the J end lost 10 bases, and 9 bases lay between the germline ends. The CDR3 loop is CASSYGERSPLHF. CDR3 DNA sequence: TGTGCCAGCAGTTACGGAGAAAGGTCACCCCTCCACTTT.

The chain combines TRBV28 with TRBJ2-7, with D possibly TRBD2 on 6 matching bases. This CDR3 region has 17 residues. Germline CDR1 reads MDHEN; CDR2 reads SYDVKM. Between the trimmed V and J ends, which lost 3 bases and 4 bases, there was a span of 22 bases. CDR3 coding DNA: TGTGCCAGCAGTTTTCCGAGTCTCGGGGGAGTCGTGTACGAGCAGTACTTC. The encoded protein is CASSFPSLGGVVYEQYF. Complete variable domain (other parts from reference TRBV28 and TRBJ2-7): DVKVTQSSRYLVKRTGEKVFLECVQDMDHENMFWYRQDPGLGLRLIYFSYDVKMKEKGDIPEGYSVSREKKERFSLILESASTNQTSMYLCASSFPSLGGVVYEQYFGPGTRLTVT.

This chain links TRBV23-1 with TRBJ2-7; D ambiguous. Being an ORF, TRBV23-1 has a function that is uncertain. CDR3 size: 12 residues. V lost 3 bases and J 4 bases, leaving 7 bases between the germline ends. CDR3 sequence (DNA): TGCGCCAGCAGTCACACCAGATACGAGCAGTACTTC. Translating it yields CASSHTRYEQYF.

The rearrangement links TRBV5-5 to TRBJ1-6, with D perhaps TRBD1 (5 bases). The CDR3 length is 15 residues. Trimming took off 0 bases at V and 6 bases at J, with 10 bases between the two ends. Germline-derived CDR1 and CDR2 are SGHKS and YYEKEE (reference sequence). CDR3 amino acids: CASSLGSGVNSPLHF. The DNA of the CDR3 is TGTGCCAGCAGCTTGGGGTCGGGGGTTAATTCACCCCTCCACTTT. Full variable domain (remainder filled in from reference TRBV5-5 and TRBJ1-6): DAGVTQSPTHLIKTRGQQVTLRCSPISGHKSVSWYQQVLGQGPQFIFQYYEKEERGRGNFPDRFSARQFPNYSSELNVNALLLGDSALYLCASSLGSGVNSPLHFGNGTRLTVT.

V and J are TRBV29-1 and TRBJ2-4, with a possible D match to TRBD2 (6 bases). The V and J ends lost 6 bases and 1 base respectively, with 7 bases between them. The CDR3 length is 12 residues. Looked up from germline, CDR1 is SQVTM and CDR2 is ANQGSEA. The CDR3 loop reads CSVRGAKNIQYF. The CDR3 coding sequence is TGCAGCGTCCGGGGGGCCAAAAACATTCAGTACTTC.

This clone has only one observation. This CDR3 is CSAMLTGNEAFF. CDR3 coding DNA: TGCAGCGCAATGCTCACAGGGAATGAAGCTTTCTTT. The chain joins TRBV29-1 to TRBJ1-1; maybe TRBD1 (6 bases). The germline V and J ends were trimmed by 7 bases and 7 bases, with 16 bases remaining between them. The CDR3 is 12 amino acids. Germline assignment: CDR1 SQVTM and CDR2 ANQGSEA. The variable domain in full, completed from reference TRBV29-1 and TRBJ1-1, reads SAVISQKPSRDICQRGTSLTIQCQVDSQVTMMFWYRQQPGQSLTLIATANQGSEATYESGFVIDKFPISRPNLTFSTLTVSNMSPEDSSIYLCSAMLTGNEAFFGQGTRLTVV.

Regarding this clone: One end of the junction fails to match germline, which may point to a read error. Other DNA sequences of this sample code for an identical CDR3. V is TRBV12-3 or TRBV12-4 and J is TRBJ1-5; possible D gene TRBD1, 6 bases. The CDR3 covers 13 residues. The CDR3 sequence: CASSLGGGQPQHF. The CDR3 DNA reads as TGTGCCAGCAGCTTAGGAGGGGGTCAGCCCCAGCATTTT.

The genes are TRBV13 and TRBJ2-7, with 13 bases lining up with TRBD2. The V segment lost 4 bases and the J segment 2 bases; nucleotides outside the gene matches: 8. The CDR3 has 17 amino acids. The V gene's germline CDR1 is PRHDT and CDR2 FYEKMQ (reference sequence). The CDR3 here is CASSSFSLAGGTYEQYF. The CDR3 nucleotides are TGTGCCAGCAGCTCGTTCTCACTAGCGGGAGGGACCTACGAGCAGTACTTC.

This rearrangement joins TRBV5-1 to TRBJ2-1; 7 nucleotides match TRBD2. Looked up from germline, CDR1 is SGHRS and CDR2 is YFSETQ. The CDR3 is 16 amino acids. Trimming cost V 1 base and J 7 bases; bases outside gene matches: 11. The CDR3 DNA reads TGCGCCAGCAGCTTGCTAGCGGTTGGAGGGGCAAATGAGCAGTTCTTC. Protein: CASSLLAVGGANEQFF.

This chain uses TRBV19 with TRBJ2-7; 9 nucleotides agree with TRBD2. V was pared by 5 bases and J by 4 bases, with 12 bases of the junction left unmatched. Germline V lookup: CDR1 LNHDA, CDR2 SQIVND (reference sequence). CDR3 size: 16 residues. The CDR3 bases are TGTGCCAGTAGTCCCCAGACGACTAGCGGATCTTACGAGCAGTACTTC. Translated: CASSPQTTSGSYEQYF.

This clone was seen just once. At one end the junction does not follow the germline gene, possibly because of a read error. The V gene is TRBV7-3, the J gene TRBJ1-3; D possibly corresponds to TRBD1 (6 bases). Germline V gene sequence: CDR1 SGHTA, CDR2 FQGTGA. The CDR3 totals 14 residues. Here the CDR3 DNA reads TGTGCCAGCAGCTTACAGGGGAATGGAGACACCATATATTTT. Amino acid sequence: CASSLQGNGDTIYF. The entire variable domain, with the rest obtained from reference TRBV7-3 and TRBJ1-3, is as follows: GAGVSQTPSNKVTEKGKYVELRCDPISGHTALYWYRQSLGQGPEFLIYFQGTGAADDSGLPNDRFFAVRPEGSVSTLKIQRTERGDSAVYLCASSLQGNGDTIYFGEGSWLTVV.

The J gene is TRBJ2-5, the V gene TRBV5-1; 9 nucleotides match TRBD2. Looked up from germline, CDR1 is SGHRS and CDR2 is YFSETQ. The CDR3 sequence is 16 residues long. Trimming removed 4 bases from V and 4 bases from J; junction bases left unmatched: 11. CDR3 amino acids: CASSRAHETSGETQYF. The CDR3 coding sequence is TGCGCCAGCAGCCGAGCACACGAGACTAGCGGAGAGACCCAGTACTTC.

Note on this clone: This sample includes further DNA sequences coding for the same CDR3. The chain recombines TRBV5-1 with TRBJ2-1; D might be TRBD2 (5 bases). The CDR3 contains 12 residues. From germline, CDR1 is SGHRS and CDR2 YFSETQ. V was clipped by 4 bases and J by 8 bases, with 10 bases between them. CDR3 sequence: CASSLGGYEQFF. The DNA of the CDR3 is TGCGCCAGCAGCCTCGGAGGCTATGAGCAGTTCTTC. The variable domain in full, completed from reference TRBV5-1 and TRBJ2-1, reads KAGVTQTPRYLIKTRGQQVTLSCSPISGHRSVSWYQQTPGQGLQFLFEYFSETQRNKGNFPGRFSGRQFSNSRSEMNVSTLELGDSALYLCASSLGGYEQFFGPGTRLTVL.

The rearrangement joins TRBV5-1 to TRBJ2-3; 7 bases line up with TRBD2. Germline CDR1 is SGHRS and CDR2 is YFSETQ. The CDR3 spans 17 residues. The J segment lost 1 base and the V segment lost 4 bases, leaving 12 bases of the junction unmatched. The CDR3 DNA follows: TGCGCCAGCAGCGACCCGTTGTTTGCGGGGGGCACAGATACGCAGTATTTT. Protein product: CASSDPLFAGGTDTQYF.

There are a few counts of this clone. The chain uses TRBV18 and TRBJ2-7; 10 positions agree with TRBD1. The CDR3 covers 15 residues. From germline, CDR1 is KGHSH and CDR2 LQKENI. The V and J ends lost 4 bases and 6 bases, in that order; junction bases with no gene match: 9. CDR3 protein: CASSHPAGTGAEQYF. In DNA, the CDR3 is TGTGCCAGCTCACATCCAGCCGGGACAGGGGCCGAGCAGTACTTC.